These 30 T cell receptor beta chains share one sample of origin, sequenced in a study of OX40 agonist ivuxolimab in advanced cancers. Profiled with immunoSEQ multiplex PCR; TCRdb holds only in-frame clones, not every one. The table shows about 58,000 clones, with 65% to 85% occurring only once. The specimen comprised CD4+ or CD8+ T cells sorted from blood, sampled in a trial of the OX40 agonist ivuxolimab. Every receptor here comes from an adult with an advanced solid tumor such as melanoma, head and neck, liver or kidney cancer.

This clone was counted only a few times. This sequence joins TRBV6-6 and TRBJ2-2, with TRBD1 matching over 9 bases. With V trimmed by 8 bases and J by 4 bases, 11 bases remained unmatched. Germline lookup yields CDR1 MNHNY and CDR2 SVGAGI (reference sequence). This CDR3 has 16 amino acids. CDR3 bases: TGTGCCAGCCAGGGGACAGGGAATGGGGTCACCGGGGAGCTGTTTTTT. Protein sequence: CASQGTGNGVTGELFF.

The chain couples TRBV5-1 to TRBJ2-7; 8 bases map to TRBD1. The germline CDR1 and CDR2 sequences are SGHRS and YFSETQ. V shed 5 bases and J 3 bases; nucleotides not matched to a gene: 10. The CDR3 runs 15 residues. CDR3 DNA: TGCGCCAGCAGAGCCGCCGGGACAGGTCGCTACGAGCAGTACTTC. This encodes CASRAAGTGRYEQYF.

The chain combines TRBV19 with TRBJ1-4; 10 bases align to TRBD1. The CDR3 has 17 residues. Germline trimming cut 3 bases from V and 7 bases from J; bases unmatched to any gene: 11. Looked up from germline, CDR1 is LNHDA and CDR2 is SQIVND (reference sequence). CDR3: CASSIPPPGQGSEKLFF. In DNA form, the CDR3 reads TGTGCCAGTAGTATCCCACCCCCGGGACAGGGGTCTGAAAAACTGTTTTTT.

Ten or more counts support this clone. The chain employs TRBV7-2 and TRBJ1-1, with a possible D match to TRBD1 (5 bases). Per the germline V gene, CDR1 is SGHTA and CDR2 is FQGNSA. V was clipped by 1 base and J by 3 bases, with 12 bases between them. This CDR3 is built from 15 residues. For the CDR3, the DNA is TGTGCCAGCAGCTTAGAAGGGGATTGGGACACTGAAGCTTTCTTT. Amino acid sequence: CASSLEGDWDTEAFF. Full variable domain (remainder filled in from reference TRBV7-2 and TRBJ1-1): GAGVSQSPSNKVTEKGKDVELRCDPISGHTALYWYRQSLGQGLEFLIYFQGNSAPDKSGLPSDRFSAERTGGSVSTLTIQRTQQEDSAVYLCASSLEGDWDTEAFFGQGTRLTVV.

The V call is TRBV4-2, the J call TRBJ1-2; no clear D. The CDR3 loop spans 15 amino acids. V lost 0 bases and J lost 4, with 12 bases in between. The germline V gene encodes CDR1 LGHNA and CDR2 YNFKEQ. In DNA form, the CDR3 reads TGTGCCAGCAGCCAAGATCGCGAACGTACCTATGGCTACACCTTC. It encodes CASSQDRERTYGYTF.

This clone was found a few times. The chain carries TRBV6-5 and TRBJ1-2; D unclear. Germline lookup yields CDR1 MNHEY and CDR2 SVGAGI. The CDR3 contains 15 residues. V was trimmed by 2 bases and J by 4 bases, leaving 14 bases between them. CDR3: CASSYDPGGSYGYTF. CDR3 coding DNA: TGTGCCAGCAGTTACGATCCGGGTGGAAGCTATGGCTACACCTTC.

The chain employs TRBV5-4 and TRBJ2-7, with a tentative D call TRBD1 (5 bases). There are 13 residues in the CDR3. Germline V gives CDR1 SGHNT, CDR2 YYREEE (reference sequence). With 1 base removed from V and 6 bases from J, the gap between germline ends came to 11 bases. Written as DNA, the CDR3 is TGTGCCAGCAGCTTGAAGTCAGGGTTCGAGCAGTACTTC. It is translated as CASSLKSGFEQYF.

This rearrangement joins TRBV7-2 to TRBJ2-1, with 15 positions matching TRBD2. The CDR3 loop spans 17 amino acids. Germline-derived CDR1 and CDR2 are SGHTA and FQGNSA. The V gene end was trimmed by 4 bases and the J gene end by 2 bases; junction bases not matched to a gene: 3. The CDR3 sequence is CASSWGLAGGTYNEQFF. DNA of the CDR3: TGTGCCAGCAGCTGGGGACTAGCGGGGGGTACCTACAATGAGCAGTTCTTC.

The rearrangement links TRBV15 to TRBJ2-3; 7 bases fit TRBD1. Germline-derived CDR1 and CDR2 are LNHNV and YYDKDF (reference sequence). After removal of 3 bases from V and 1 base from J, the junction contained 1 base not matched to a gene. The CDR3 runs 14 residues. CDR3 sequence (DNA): TGTGCCACCAGCAGGGGGACAGGCACAGATACGCAGTATTTT. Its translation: CATSRGTGTDTQYF.

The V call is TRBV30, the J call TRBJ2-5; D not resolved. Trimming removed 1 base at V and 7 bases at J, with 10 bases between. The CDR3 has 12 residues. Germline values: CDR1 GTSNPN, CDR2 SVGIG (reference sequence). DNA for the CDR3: TGTGCCTGGAGTGAAAGCGTGGCGACCCAGTACTTC. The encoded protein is CAWSESVATQYF. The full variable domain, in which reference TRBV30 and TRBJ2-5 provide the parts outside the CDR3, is SQTIHQWPATLVQPVGSPLSLECTVEGTSNPNLYWYRQAAGRGLQLLFYSVGIGQISSEVPQNLSASRPQDRQFILSSKKLLLSDSGFYLCAWSESVATQYFGPGTRLLVL.

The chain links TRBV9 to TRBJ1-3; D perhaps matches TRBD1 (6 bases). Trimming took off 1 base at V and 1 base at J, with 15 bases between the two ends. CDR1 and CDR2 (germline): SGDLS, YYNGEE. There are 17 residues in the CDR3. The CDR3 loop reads CASSVTDSQYSGNTIYF. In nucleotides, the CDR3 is TGTGCCAGCAGCGTAACGGACAGCCAATATTCTGGAAACACCATATATTTT.

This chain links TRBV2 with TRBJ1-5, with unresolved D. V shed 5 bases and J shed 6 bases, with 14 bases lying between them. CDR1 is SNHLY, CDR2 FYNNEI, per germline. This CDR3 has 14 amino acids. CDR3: CASSTGLMSQPQHF. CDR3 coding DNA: TGTGCCAGCAGTACTGGACTGATGTCTCAGCCCCAGCATTTT.

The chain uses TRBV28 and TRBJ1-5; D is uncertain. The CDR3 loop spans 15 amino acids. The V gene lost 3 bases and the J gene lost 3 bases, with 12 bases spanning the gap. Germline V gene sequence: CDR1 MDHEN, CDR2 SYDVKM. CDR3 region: CASSFTWGVNQPQHF. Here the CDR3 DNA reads TGTGCCAGCAGTTTTACATGGGGAGTCAATCAGCCCCAGCATTTT.

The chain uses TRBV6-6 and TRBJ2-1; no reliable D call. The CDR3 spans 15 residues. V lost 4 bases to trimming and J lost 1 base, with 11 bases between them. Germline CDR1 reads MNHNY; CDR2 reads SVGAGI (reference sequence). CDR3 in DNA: TGTGCCAGCAGTTTCCGGGCTTCTTCCTACAATGAGCAGTTCTTC. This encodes CASSFRASSYNEQFF.

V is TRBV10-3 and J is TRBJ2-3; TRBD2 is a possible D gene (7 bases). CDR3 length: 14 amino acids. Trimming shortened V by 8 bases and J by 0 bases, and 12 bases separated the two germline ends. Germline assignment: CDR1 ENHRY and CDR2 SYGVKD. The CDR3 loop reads CAISRGTSTDTQYF. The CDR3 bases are TGTGCCATCTCGCGGGGGACAAGCACAGATACGCAGTATTTT.

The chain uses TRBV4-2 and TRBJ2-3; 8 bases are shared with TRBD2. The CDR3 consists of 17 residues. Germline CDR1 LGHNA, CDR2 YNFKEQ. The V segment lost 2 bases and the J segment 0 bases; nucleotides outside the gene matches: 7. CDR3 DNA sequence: TGTGCCAGCAGCCAAAGTATTAGCGGGGATAGCACAGATACGCAGTATTTT. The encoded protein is CASSQSISGDSTDTQYF.

CDR3 sequence (DNA): TGTGCCAGCAGCGCCCGACTCATTTCTAACTATGGCTACACCTTC. Residues: CASSARLISNYGYTF. J is TRBJ1-2 and V is TRBV4-2; D unresolved. The CDR3 is made up of 15 amino acids. Deletions cut 5 bases from V and 0 bases from J, with 13 bases between. Germline assignment: CDR1 LGHNA and CDR2 YNFKEQ.

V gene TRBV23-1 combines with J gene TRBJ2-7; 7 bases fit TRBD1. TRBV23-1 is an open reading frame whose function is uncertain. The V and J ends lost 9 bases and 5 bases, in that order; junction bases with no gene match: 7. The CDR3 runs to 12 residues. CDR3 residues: CARRQGIHEQYF. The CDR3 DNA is TGCGCCAGGCGACAGGGAATCCACGAGCAGTACTTC.

The CDR3 reads CASKRQSNTEAFF. DNA of the CDR3: TGTGCCAGTAAAAGACAGTCAAACACTGAAGCTTTCTTT. This sequence joins TRBV6-1 and TRBJ1-1; maybe TRBD1 (5 bases). The V gene lost 9 bases and the J gene lost 2 bases, with 13 bases spanning the gap. The CDR3 loop spans 13 amino acids. Germline values: CDR1 MNHNS, CDR2 SASEGT.

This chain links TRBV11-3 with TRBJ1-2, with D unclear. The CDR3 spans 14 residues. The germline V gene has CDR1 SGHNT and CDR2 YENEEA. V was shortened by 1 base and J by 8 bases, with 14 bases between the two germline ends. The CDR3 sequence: CASSLGLSKEGYTF. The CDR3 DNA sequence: TGTGCCAGCAGCTTAGGATTGAGCAAAGAGGGCTACACCTTC.

Written as DNA, the CDR3 is TGCAGCGTTGGGACAGGGTCGAACTACGAGCAGTACTTC. Encoded protein: CSVGTGSNYEQYF. The V call is TRBV29-1, the J call TRBJ2-7; 8 bases line up with TRBD1. This CDR3 region has 13 residues. V shed 4 bases and J 3 bases; nucleotides not matched to a gene: 5. Germline V gene sequence: CDR1 SQVTM, CDR2 ANQGSEA.

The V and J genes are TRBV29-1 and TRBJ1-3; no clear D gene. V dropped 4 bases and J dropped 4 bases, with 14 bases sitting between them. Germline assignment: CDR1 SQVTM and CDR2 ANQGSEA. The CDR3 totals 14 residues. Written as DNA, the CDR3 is TGCAGCGTTGGAATGGTCCCGGGGGGAAACACCATATATTTT. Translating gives CSVGMVPGGNTIYF.

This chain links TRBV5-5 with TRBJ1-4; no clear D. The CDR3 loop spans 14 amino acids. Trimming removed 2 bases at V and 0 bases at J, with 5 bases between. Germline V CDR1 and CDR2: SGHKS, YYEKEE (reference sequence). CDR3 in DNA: TGTGCCAGCAGCTTAAGTCCAACTAATGAAAAACTGTTTTTT. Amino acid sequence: CASSLSPTNEKLFF.

In nucleotides, the CDR3 is TGTGCCAGCAGCTCCTCGGGACAGGGGACCGAGCAGTTCTTC. Translation gives CASSSSGQGTEQFF. This chain uses TRBV7-3 with TRBJ2-1; 10 nucleotides match TRBD1. The CDR3 has 14 amino acids. J lost 10 bases, V lost 4 bases, and 7 bases had no gene match. Germline values: CDR1 SGHTA, CDR2 FQGTGA. Based on the CDR3 plus reference TRBV7-3 and TRBJ2-1, the full variable domain is GAGVSQTPSNKVTEKGKYVELRCDPISGHTALYWYRQSLGQGPEFLIYFQGTGAADDSGLPNDRFFAVRPEGSVSTLKIQRTERGDSAVYLCASSSSGQGTEQFFGPGTRLTVL.

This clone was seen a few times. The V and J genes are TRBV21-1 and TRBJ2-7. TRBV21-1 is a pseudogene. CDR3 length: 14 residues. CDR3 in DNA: TGTGCCAGCACCACGACGGGCAGTACCCACGAGCAGTACTTC. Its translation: CASTTTGSTHEQYF.

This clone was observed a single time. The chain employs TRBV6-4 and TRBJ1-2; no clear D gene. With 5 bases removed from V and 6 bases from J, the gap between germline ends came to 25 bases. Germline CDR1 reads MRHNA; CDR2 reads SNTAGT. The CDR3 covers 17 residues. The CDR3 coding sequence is TGTGCCAGCAGTTTACCGAGCCACGAGGGAAACGTACATGGCTACACCTTC. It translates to CASSLPSHEGNVHGYTF.

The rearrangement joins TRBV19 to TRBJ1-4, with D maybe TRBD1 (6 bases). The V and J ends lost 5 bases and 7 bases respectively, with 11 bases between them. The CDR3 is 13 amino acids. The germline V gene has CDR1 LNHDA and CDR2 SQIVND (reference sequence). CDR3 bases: TGTGCCAGTAGTGGACGGACAGTTGAAAAACTGTTTTTT. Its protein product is CASSGRTVEKLFF. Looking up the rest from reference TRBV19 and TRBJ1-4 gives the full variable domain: DGGITQSPKYLFRKEGQNVTLSCEQNLNHDAMYWYRQDPGQGLRLIYYSQIVNDFQKGDIAEGYSVSREKKESFPLTVTSAQKNPTAFYLCASSGRTVEKLFFGSGTQLSVL.

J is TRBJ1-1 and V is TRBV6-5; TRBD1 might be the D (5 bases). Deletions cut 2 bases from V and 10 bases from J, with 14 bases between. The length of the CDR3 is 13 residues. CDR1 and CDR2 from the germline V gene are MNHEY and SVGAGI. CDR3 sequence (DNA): TGTGCCAGCAGTTACACCGTCGAGGGGCGAGCTTTCTTT. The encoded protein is CASSYTVEGRAFF.

Here the CDR3 reads CASSRSQGNEKLFF. In DNA form, the CDR3 reads TGTGCCAGCTCACGAAGCCAGGGTAATGAAAAACTGTTTTTT. The chain combines TRBV18 with TRBJ1-4, with D possibly TRBD1 on 5 matching bases. The ends were cut back, 4 bases at V and 4 bases at J, with 10 bases in the middle. From germline, CDR1 is KGHSH and CDR2 LQKENI. CDR3 size: 14 residues.

CDR3 amino acids: CASSLIWGYSYEQYF. The DNA for the CDR3 is TGCGCCAGCAGCTTGATCTGGGGATACTCCTACGAGCAGTACTTC. This chain joins TRBV5-1 and TRBJ2-7; D is unclear. Trimming left V 1 base short and J 0 bases short, with 11 bases between. The CDR3 is made up of 15 amino acids. Germline V gene sequence: CDR1 SGHRS, CDR2 YFSETQ.